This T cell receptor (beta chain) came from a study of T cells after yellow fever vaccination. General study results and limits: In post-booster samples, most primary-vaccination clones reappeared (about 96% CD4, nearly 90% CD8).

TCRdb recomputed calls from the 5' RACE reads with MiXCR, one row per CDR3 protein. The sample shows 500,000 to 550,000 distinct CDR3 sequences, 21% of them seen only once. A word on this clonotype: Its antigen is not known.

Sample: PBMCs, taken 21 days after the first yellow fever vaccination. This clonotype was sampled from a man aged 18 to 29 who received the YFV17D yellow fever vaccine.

CDR3 sequence: CASSLSMGRNNEQFF. The DNA of the CDR3 is TGTGCCAGCAGCTTAAGCATGGGTCGAAACAATGAGCAGTTCTTC. V and J are TRBV7-3 and TRBJ2-1; D unclear. CDR3 length equals 15 residues. The V end was cut by 1 base, the J end by 5 bases, with 12 bases between. Germline V gene lookup returns CDR1 SGHTA and CDR2 FQGTGA.